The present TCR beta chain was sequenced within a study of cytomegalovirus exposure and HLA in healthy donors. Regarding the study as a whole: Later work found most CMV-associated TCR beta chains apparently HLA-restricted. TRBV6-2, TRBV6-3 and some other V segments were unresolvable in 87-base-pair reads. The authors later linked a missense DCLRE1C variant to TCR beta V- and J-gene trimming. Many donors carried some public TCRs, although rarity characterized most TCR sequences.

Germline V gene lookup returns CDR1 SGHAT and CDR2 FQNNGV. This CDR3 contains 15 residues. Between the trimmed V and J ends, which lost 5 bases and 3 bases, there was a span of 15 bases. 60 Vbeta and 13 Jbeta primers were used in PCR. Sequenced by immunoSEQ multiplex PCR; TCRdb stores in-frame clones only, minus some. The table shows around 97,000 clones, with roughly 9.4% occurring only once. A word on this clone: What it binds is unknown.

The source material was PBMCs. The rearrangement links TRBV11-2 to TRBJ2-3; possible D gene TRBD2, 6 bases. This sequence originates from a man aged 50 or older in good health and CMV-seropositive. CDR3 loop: CASSARGSGTDTQYF. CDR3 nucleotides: TGTGCCAGCAGCGCGCGAGGGAGCGGGACAGATACGCAGTATTTT.